One and the same sample provided the 29 T cell receptor beta chains below, sequenced in a study of identical twins. TCRdb reprocessed the 5' RACE reads with MiXCR, giving one entry per CDR3 protein. The repertoire has 500,000 to 700,000 distinct CDR3 sequences, roughly 7.2% of them found once; the top ten carry 1.5% to 2%. This sample was also put to use in a study of yellow fever vaccine responses in identical twins.

The sequencing input was PBMCs. These receptors were taken from a woman younger than 35 in good health.

This clonotype appeared a few times. The chain employs TRBV20-1 and TRBJ1-2; D is unclear. The CDR3 is made up of 11 amino acids. V shed 2 bases and J shed 5 bases, with 6 bases lying between them. Germline CDR1 DFQATT, CDR2 SNEGSKA (reference sequence). CDR3 region: CSARSGYGYTF. The DNA of the CDR3 is TGCAGTGCTAGATCCGGGTATGGCTACACCTTC.

The chain joins TRBV29-1 to TRBJ2-3; D remains ambiguous. V was pared by 4 bases and J by 1 base, with 12 bases between. This CDR3 has 14 amino acids. Germline lookup yields CDR1 SQVTM and CDR2 ANQGSEA. CDR3 DNA sequence: TGCAGCGTTGCTGCACAGTTCGGCACAGATACGCAGTATTTT. Amino acid sequence: CSVAAQFGTDTQYF.

A few counts support this clonotype. The chain recombines TRBV5-1 with TRBJ2-3, with D possibly matching TRBD1 (5 bases). The CDR3 runs to 14 residues. The germline V gene encodes CDR1 SGHRS and CDR2 YFSETQ. V was cut by 3 bases and J by 4 bases, with 12 bases left in between. CDR3 DNA sequence: TGCGCCAGCAGCTCGGAAGGGGCGCCAGATACGCAGTATTTT. Amino acids: CASSSEGAPDTQYF.

This clonotype was seen at least ten times. The rearrangement links TRBV6-1 to TRBJ1-6; 8 nucleotides match TRBD1. Germline V CDR1 and CDR2: MNHNS, SASEGT. The CDR3 has 15 residues. With V trimmed by 5 bases and J by 4 bases, 4 bases remained unmatched. In DNA form, the CDR3 reads TGTGCCAGCAGTACGACAGGGGATTATAATTCACCCCTCCACTTT. This gives the protein CASSTTGDYNSPLHF.

This clonotype was observed at least ten times. The chain couples TRBV12-3 or TRBV12-4 to TRBJ1-1; D ambiguous. Trimming took off 5 bases at V and 1 base at J, with 8 bases between the two ends. The CDR3 is 13 amino acids. CDR3 bases: TGTGCCAGCAGTCCACAACGGAACACTGAAGCTTTCTTT. This codes for CASSPQRNTEAFF.

This clonotype was counted a few times. The gene calls are TRBV4-1 and TRBJ2-2; 13 positions agree with TRBD2. The CDR3 runs to 17 residues. The V gene's germline CDR1 is MGHRA and CDR2 YSYEKL. The trim removed 3 bases at V and 5 bases at J, leaving 6 bases unmatched. The CDR3 coding sequence is TGCGCCAGCAGCCAGAGGGGGGGACTAGCGGGAACCGGGGAGCTGTTTTTT. Its translation is CASSQRGGLAGTGELFF.

This clonotype occurred many times. The chain joins TRBV20-1 to TRBJ2-2; D perhaps matches TRBD2 (7 bases). Germline-derived CDR1 and CDR2 are DFQATT and SNEGSKA (reference sequence). V was trimmed by 6 bases and J by 0 bases, leaving 14 bases between them. The CDR3 contains 15 residues. CDR3 residues: CSARFGGPNTGELFF. CDR3 DNA sequence: TGCAGTGCACGGTTCGGGGGGCCGAACACCGGGGAGCTGTTTTTT.

This clonotype occurred many times. A read error is possible here, since a much larger clone lies one base away. This rearrangement joins TRBV7-9 to TRBJ2-2; unclear D gene. CDR3 length: 11 residues. CDR1 is SEHNR, CDR2 FQNEAQ, per germline (reference sequence). V was shortened by 2 bases and J by 7 bases, with 2 bases between the two germline ends. The DNA of the CDR3 is TGTGCCAGCAGCTTAATCGGGGAGCTGTTTTTT. This sequence encodes CASSLIGELFF.

The chain uses TRBV12-3 or TRBV12-4 and TRBJ2-7, with 7 nucleotides matching TRBD2. This CDR3 has 14 residues. J gave up 5 bases and V 3 bases, and 7 bases lay outside the gene matches. CDR3: CASSFSGLSDEQYF. Written as DNA, the CDR3 is TGTGCCAGCAGTTTTAGCGGGCTTAGTGACGAGCAGTACTTC.

Only a few counts were recorded for this clonotype. CDR3 sequence reads: CASSLTSGRRGELFF. The CDR3 DNA reads as TGTGCCAGCAGTTTAACTAGCGGGAGACGCGGGGAGCTGTTTTTT. This sequence joins TRBV12-3 or TRBV12-4 and TRBJ2-2; 11 bases are shared with TRBD2. The CDR3 consists of 15 residues. Germline trimming cut 2 bases from V and 7 bases from J; bases unmatched to any gene: 3.

This chain links TRBV7-3 with TRBJ2-1; D perhaps matches TRBD1 (5 bases). Germline lookup yields CDR1 SGHTA and CDR2 FQGTGA. The CDR3 totals 13 residues. V gave up 4 bases and J gave up 5 bases, with 9 bases separating them. The CDR3 here is CASSSWGDNEQFF. The CDR3 DNA sequence: TGTGCCAGCAGCTCCTGGGGCGACAATGAGCAGTTCTTC.

In DNA, the CDR3 is TGCAGCGCCGACTTACAGGGAGCAAGATATGGCTACACCTTC. Its protein product is CSADLQGARYGYTF. J is TRBJ1-2 and V is TRBV29-1; D possibly corresponds to TRBD1 (6 bases). This CDR3 spans 14 amino acids. V shed 7 bases and J shed 5 bases, with 20 bases lying between them. Germline values: CDR1 SQVTM, CDR2 ANQGSEA. Supplemented by reference TRBV29-1 and TRBJ1-2, the full variable domain reads SAVISQKPSRDICQRGTSLTIQCQVDSQVTMMFWYRQQPGQSLTLIATANQGSEATYESGFVIDKFPISRPNLTFSTLTVSNMSPEDSSIYLCSADLQGARYGYTFGSGTRLTVV.

This clonotype was seen more than once but under ten times. The gene calls are TRBV14 and TRBJ2-7; 9 bases map to TRBD2. This CDR3 is 15 amino acids long. J lost 3 bases, V lost 5 bases, and 8 bases had no gene match. Germline CDR1 is SGHDN and CDR2 is FVKESK. CDR3 loop: CASSEASGILYEQYF. The DNA for the CDR3 is TGTGCCAGCAGCGAAGCTAGCGGGATACTCTACGAGCAGTACTTC.

The V call is TRBV6-1, the J call TRBJ2-7, with 9 bases identical to TRBD2. The CDR3 loop spans 13 amino acids. Germline CDR1 is MNHNS and CDR2 is SASEGT. V lost 7 bases to trimming and J lost 7 bases; unmatched junction nucleotides: 8. CDR3 coding DNA: TGTGCCAGCACCCTAACTAGCGGGTATGAGCAGTACTTC. It specifies CASTLTSGYEQYF.

As to this clonotype: At one boundary the junction diverges from the germline segment, which might be a read error. The gene calls are TRBV7-9 and TRBJ2-1; D gene uncertain. Germline V CDR1 and CDR2: SEHNR, FQNEAQ (reference sequence). The CDR3 has 13 amino acids. The CDR3 spells CASSLGSYNERFF. CDR3 in DNA: TGTGCCAGCAGCTTAGGGTCCTACAATGAGCGGTTCTTC.

V is TRBV28 and J is TRBJ1-5; weak D call: TRBD1 (5 bases). Per germline, CDR1 MDHEN and CDR2 SYDVKM. The CDR3 is made up of 14 amino acids. The germline V and J ends were trimmed by 6 bases and 6 bases, with 15 bases remaining between them. The CDR3 is CASSQGASGQPQHF. For the CDR3, the DNA is TGTGCCAGCAGCCAAGGGGCCTCCGGTCAGCCCCAGCATTTT. The complete variable domain, with remaining parts taken from reference TRBV28 and TRBJ1-5, reads DVKVTQSSRYLVKRTGEKVFLECVQDMDHENMFWYRQDPGLGLRLIYFSYDVKMKEKGDIPEGYSVSREKKERFSLILESASTNQTSMYLCASSQGASGQPQHFGDGTRLSIL.

This clonotype was counted many times. The chain is built from TRBV6-5 and TRBJ1-1; D may be TRBD1 (5 bases). CDR3 length: 12 residues. V was shortened by 5 bases and J by 7 bases, with 11 bases between the two germline ends. Germline CDR1 is MNHEY and CDR2 is SVGAGI. CDR3 residues: CASSRTQGEAFF. In DNA, the CDR3 is TGTGCCAGCAGTCGTACCCAGGGTGAAGCTTTCTTT.

This chain connects TRBV9 to TRBJ2-5; D call uncertain. Trimming stripped 0 bases from V and 2 bases from J, with 8 bases between. CDR3 length: 14 residues. Germline values: CDR1 SGDLS, CDR2 YYNGEE. The CDR3 loop reads CASSVADTQETQYF. The CDR3 DNA is TGTGCCAGCAGCGTAGCCGACACGCAAGAGACCCAGTACTTC.

The chain is built from TRBV27 and TRBJ2-1; D unclear. Trimming shortened V by 2 bases and J by 2 bases, and 10 bases separated the two germline ends. CDR1 and CDR2 (germline): MNHEY, SMNVEV (reference sequence). The CDR3 length is 15 residues. The CDR3 bases are TGTGCCAGCAGTTTAATCAAGGCTGCCTACAATGAGCAGTTCTTC. It encodes CASSLIKAAYNEQFF.

This clonotype was found many times. The V gene is TRBV4-1, the J gene TRBJ2-2; D unresolved. Germline assignment: CDR1 MGHRA and CDR2 YSYEKL. This CDR3 has 17 amino acids. The V end was cut by 2 bases, the J end by 5 bases, with 18 bases between. The DNA for the CDR3 is TGCGCCAGCAGCCAACAATTCCCGTCTAGAATGACCGGGGAGCTGTTTTTT. Its protein product is CASSQQFPSRMTGELFF.

This clonotype was recorded at least ten times. The chain has TRBV11-2 and TRBJ1-4, with D possibly being TRBD1 (5 bases). CDR1 is SGHAT and CDR2 is FQNNGV in the germline V gene. Trimming removed 2 bases from V and 8 bases from J, with 9 bases in between. CDR3 length equals 13 residues. The CDR3 DNA sequence: TGTGCCAGCAGCTTATCAGGGAACGAAAAACTGTTTTTT. It translates to CASSLSGNEKLFF.

This clonotype was recorded a few times. V and J are TRBV28 and TRBJ2-7; tentatively, D is TRBD1 (6 bases). The CDR3 loop spans 15 amino acids. The V gene's germline CDR1 is MDHEN and CDR2 SYDVKM. V was shortened by 5 bases and J by 3 bases, with 17 bases between the two germline ends. CDR3 protein: CASSQGTALLYEQYF. For the CDR3, the DNA is TGTGCCAGCAGTCAGGGGACCGCTCTACTCTACGAGCAGTACTTC.

The chain has TRBV18 and TRBJ2-5; the D is unclear. The germline V gene has CDR1 KGHSH and CDR2 LQKENI. The CDR3 length is 14 residues. The V gene lost 0 bases and the J gene lost 1 base, with 6 bases spanning the gap. The CDR3 loop reads CASSPPVGQETQYF. Here the CDR3 DNA reads TGTGCCAGCTCACCACCCGTGGGCCAAGAGACCCAGTACTTC.

As concerns this clonotype: A read error may account for a junction end that differs from germline. V and J are TRBV4-2 and TRBJ2-3; 7 positions match TRBD2. This CDR3 spans 17 amino acids. CDR1 and CDR2 from the germline V gene are LGHNA and YNFKEQ. The CDR3 protein is CASTQGWVGTIPDTQYF. CDR3 coding DNA: TGTGCCAGCACCCAAGGCTGGGTCGGGACTATCCCAGATACGCAGTATTTT.

This clonotype was counted between two and nine times. The chain is built from TRBV24-1 and TRBJ1-2; D perhaps matches TRBD1 (5 bases). Germline values: CDR1 KGHDR, CDR2 SFDVKD. Trimming pared 4 bases from V and 5 bases from J, leaving 16 bases between. The CDR3 extends over 15 amino acids. CDR3 sequence: CATSERVRGIYGYTF. The CDR3 DNA reads as TGTGCCACCAGTGAACGCGTAAGGGGTATTTATGGCTACACCTTC.

This clonotype was detected many times. The chain is built from TRBV12-3 or TRBV12-4 and TRBJ2-3; D is ambiguous. The CDR3 has 14 amino acids. The V end was cut by 6 bases, the J end by 2 bases, with 12 bases between. CDR3 DNA sequence: TGTGCCAGCAGCCGTAACTACAACACAGATACGCAGTATTTT. Its protein is CASSRNYNTDTQYF.

This clonotype appeared a few times. V gene TRBV9 combines with J gene TRBJ2-3; tentatively, D is TRBD1 or TRBD2 (5 bases each). Germline V gives CDR1 SGDLS, CDR2 YYNGEE. V was shortened by 0 bases and J by 0 bases, with 8 bases between the two germline ends. CDR3 length: 15 amino acids. CDR3 region: CASSVEWGSTDTQYF. Written as DNA, the CDR3 is TGTGCCAGCAGCGTAGAGTGGGGGAGCACAGATACGCAGTATTTT.

In its sample, this clonotype was seen a few times. CDR3 protein: CATSGQGKNTEAFF. CDR3 DNA: TGTGCCACCAGTGGACAGGGGAAGAACACTGAAGCTTTCTTT. The chain couples TRBV24-1 to TRBJ1-1; 8 bases agree with TRBD1. The CDR3 has 14 amino acids. Germline V gene data show CDR1 as KGHDR and CDR2 as SFDVKD. After removal of 5 bases from V and 1 base from J, the junction contained 2 bases not matched to a gene.

The table lists this clonotype with a few counts. V and J are TRBV15 and TRBJ2-7, with D possibly being TRBD2 (6 bases). Germline assignment: CDR1 LNHNV and CDR2 YYDKDF (reference sequence). There are 18 residues in the CDR3. The V end lost 0 bases, the J end lost 5 bases, and 23 bases lay between the germline ends. The CDR3 DNA reads as TGTGCCACCAGCAGAGACCGGGACTCCCGGGGGATTCTCCACGAGCAGTACGTC. This encodes CATSRDRDSRGILHEQYV.